A single sample gave rise to the 18 T cell receptor beta chains below, sequenced in a study of blood T cells in healthy people across ages. It was with a sample-barcoded 5' primer and a J-beta primer mix that a second PCR of about 7 to 12 cycles was run. TCRdb passed the 5' RACE reads through MiXCR, listing each CDR3 protein once. The sample shows 950,000 to 1,200,000 distinct CDR3 sequences, 30% to 40% of them seen only once. Input material: blood. These receptors all come from a man aged 18 to 30 in good health.

The chain links TRBV11-3 to TRBJ2-1, with unresolved D. Germline-derived CDR1 and CDR2 are SGHNT and YENEEA. With 5 bases removed from V and 2 bases from J, the gap between germline ends came to 7 bases. The CDR3 has 13 amino acids. The CDR3 region has the DNA TGTGCCAGCAGCATCGGACCCTACAATGAGCAGTTCTTC. Its translation is CASSIGPYNEQFF. Full variable domain (remainder filled in from reference TRBV11-3 and TRBJ2-1): EAGVVQSPRYKIIEKKQPVAFWCNPISGHNTLYWYLQNLGQGPELLIRYENEEAVDDSQLPKDRFSAERLKGVDSTLKIQPAELGDSAVYLCASSIGPYNEQFFGPGTRLTVL.

There are a few counts of this clonotype. The rearrangement links TRBV4-2 to TRBJ2-5, with 7 bases that match TRBD2. CDR3 size: 17 residues. The V and J ends lost 1 base and 2 bases, in that order; junction bases with no gene match: 10. Germline V gene data show CDR1 as LGHNA and CDR2 as YNFKEQ. CDR3 protein: CASSQVVGGGIQETQYF. The DNA for the CDR3 is TGTGCCAGCAGCCAAGTTGTGGGCGGGGGAATTCAAGAGACCCAGTACTTC.

This clonotype appeared a few times. This sequence joins TRBV29-1 and TRBJ2-1; TRBD1 is a possible D gene (5 bases). Germline values: CDR1 SQVTM, CDR2 ANQGSEA. Trimming took off 1 base at V and 1 base at J, with 14 bases between the two ends. This CDR3 has 16 residues. CDR3 DNA sequence: TGCAGCGTTGAAGGGGGCGACTGGGGATCCTACAATGAGCAGTTCTTC. This codes for CSVEGGDWGSYNEQFF.

CDR3: CASSEGTVNTGELFF. The CDR3 nucleotides are TGTGCCAGCAGTGAAGGGACAGTGAACACCGGGGAGCTGTTTTTT. This chain connects TRBV2 to TRBJ2-2, with D perhaps matching TRBD1 (6 bases). This CDR3 spans 15 amino acids. V lost 1 base, J lost 1 base, and 7 bases lay in between. Looked up from germline, CDR1 is SNHLY and CDR2 is FYNNEI.

This chain uses TRBV30 with TRBJ1-5; D not certain. V shed 5 bases and J shed 1 base, with 9 bases lying between them. Looked up from germline, CDR1 is GTSNPN and CDR2 is SVGIG (reference sequence). This CDR3 spans 13 amino acids. CDR3 residues: CAWGLRSNQPQHF. CDR3 bases: TGTGCCTGGGGCCTACGGAGCAATCAGCCCCAGCATTTT.

This clonotype appeared many times. This CDR3 is CASSPGQGGYGYTF. In DNA form, the CDR3 reads TGTGCCAGCAGCCCCGGACAGGGCGGGTATGGCTACACCTTC. The rearrangement links TRBV3-1 to TRBJ1-2; TRBD1 matches 8 bases. Unmatched junction bases numbered 6, after V lost 4 bases and J lost 5 bases. The V gene's germline CDR1 is LGHDT and CDR2 YNNKEL (reference sequence). The CDR3 length is 14 residues.

The rearrangement joins TRBV6-2 or TRBV6-3 to TRBJ2-1; 10 bases map to TRBD2. In germline, CDR1 is MNHEY, CDR2 SVGEGT. The CDR3 runs 15 residues. V trimming: 3 bases; J trimming: 6 bases; junction bases outside the gene matches: 5. CDR3 bases: TGTGCCAGCAGTTATCTAGCGGGGGTTGCCAATGAGCAGTTCTTC. This encodes CASSYLAGVANEQFF.

A few counts support this clonotype. V usage is TRBV6-2 or TRBV6-3 and J usage is TRBJ1-1, with 9 bases aligning to TRBD1. The junction had 7 bases not matched to a gene; V was cut back by 7 bases and J by 1 base. Germline V gives CDR1 MNHEY, CDR2 SVGEGT. The CDR3 runs 15 residues. In DNA form, the CDR3 reads TGTGCCAGCACCCTTTGGGGACAGGGGAACACTGAAGCTTTCTTT. Its protein product is CASTLWGQGNTEAFF.

The CDR3 reads CARLPGWERGNQPQHF. The CDR3, as DNA: TGTGCCAGACTGCCGGGGTGGGAAAGGGGAAATCAGCCCCAGCATTTT. The chain has TRBV6-1 and TRBJ1-5; D may be TRBD1 (5 bases). V was trimmed by 9 bases and J by 4 bases, leaving 22 bases between them. The CDR3 totals 16 residues. The germline V gene has CDR1 MNHNS and CDR2 SASEGT.

This clonotype has a handful of counts. The V gene is TRBV24-1, the J gene TRBJ2-1; TRBD1 agrees at 7 bases. The CDR3 length is 15 residues. V gave up 3 bases and J gave up 6 bases; unmatched junction bases: 7. Germline V lookup: CDR1 KGHDR, CDR2 SFDVKD. CDR3 in DNA: TGTGCCACCAGTGATCCACAGGGGTTCGCCAATGAGCAGTTCTTC. This sequence encodes CATSDPQGFANEQFF.

In this sample, this clonotype turned up a few times. This chain connects TRBV20-1 to TRBJ2-5; D gene unclear. Germline CDR1 reads DFQATT; CDR2 reads SNEGSKA (reference sequence). Trimming left V 0 bases short and J 0 bases short, with 11 bases between. This CDR3 is built from 15 residues. In DNA form, the CDR3 reads TGCAGTGCTAGAGATAGTCGAACCGACCAAGAGACCCAGTACTTC. Translation gives CSARDSRTDQETQYF.

A few counts support this clonotype. This rearrangement joins TRBV4-3 to TRBJ2-7; no clear D. Trimming left V 1 base short and J 7 bases short, with 29 bases between. The CDR3 contains 19 residues. Germline loops: CDR1 LGHNA, CDR2 YSLEER. CDR3 protein: CASSQVDRVHFYSYNEQYF. In DNA, the CDR3 is TGCGCCAGCAGCCAAGTCGATAGGGTACACTTCTACTCCTACAATGAGCAGTACTTC.

This clonotype was detected only a few times. The chain combines TRBV20-1 with TRBJ1-1; 7 bases map to TRBD1. V trimming: 4 bases; J trimming: 3 bases; junction bases outside the gene matches: 2. CDR3 length: 12 residues. CDR1 is DFQATT and CDR2 is SNEGSKA in the germline V gene (reference sequence). The CDR3 is CSANRGDTEAFF. The DNA of the CDR3 is TGCAGTGCTAACAGGGGCGACACTGAAGCTTTCTTT.

This clonotype was counted only a few times. The V call is TRBV12-3 or TRBV12-4, the J call TRBJ2-1, with 10 bases aligning to TRBD2. The trim removed 6 bases at V and 0 bases at J, leaving 8 bases unmatched. The CDR3 runs 17 residues. In DNA, the CDR3 is TGTGCCAGCAGCCGCGGGACTAGCGTTAGCTCCTACAATGAGCAGTTCTTC. Its translation: CASSRGTSVSSYNEQFF.

The chain employs TRBV10-3 and TRBJ1-5; 7 positions agree with TRBD1. This CDR3 has 16 residues. J was trimmed by 0 bases and V by 3 bases; bases with no gene match: 5. The germline gives CDR1 ENHRY, CDR2 SYGVKD. The CDR3 coding sequence is TGTGCCATCAGTGACGGACAGGCAACTAGCAATCAGCCCCAGCATTTT. Translation: CAISDGQATSNQPQHF.

This clonotype has just a few counts. This sequence joins TRBV5-1 and TRBJ1-2; 7 nucleotides align to TRBD1. Germline CDR1 reads SGHRS; CDR2 reads YFSETQ. CDR3 length: 14 residues. J lost 4 bases, V lost 4 bases, and 7 bases had no gene match. This CDR3 is CASSHGQVFYGYTF. The CDR3, as DNA: TGCGCCAGCAGCCACGGACAGGTTTTCTATGGCTACACCTTC.

This clonotype occurred a few times. The chain employs TRBV2 and TRBJ2-7; D gene unclear. The CDR3 runs to 12 residues. CDR1 and CDR2 from the germline V gene are SNHLY and FYNNEI. Trimming took 11 bases from V and 2 from J, leaving 13 bases between them. The CDR3, as DNA: TGTGCCTACACCACCTATACCTACGAGCAGTACTTC. Protein: CAYTTYTYEQYF.

A word on this clonotype: A much larger clone sits a single nucleotide away, making a read error possible. The V gene is TRBV12-3 or TRBV12-4, the J gene TRBJ1-1; D gene ambiguous. Trimming took 3 bases from V and 5 from J, leaving 16 bases between them. This CDR3 contains 15 residues. The CDR3 region has the DNA TGTGCCAGCAGTTTCATCTTGGATATGGGGACTGAAGCTTTCTTT. As protein: CASSFILDMGTEAFF.